This TCR beta chain comes out of a study of T cell changes during pregnancy in multiple sclerosis. Profiled with immunoSEQ multiplex PCR; TCRdb holds only in-frame clones, not every one. Here the sample spans some 87,000 clones, around 94% being singletons. The germline V gene has CDR1 SNHLY and CDR2 FYNNEI. J lost 5 bases, V lost 4 bases, and 4 bases had no gene match. The CDR3 sequence is 15 residues long. The gene calls are TRBV2 and TRBJ2-5, with 13 bases identical to TRBD2. The specimen was peripheral blood, collected in the first trimester of pregnancy. The sequence came from a female donor with multiple sclerosis, enrolled in a pregnancy study. The DNA of the CDR3 is TGTGCCAGCAGTGGTGGACTAGCGGGAGTTGAGACCCAGTACTTC. The encoded protein is CASSGGLAGVETQYF. The full variable domain, in which reference TRBV2 and TRBJ2-5 provide the parts outside the CDR3, is EPEVTQTPSHQVTQMGQEVILRCVPISNHLYFYWYRQILGQKVEFLVSFYNNEISEKSEIFDDQFSVERPDGSNFTLKIRSTKLEDSAMYFCASSGGLAGVETQYFGPGTRLLVL.